Below are 6 T cell receptor beta chains sequenced from a single sample in a study of long-term antiretroviral therapy in people with HIV. Survey-level immunoSEQ v3.0 assays were run. Clones were sequenced by immunoSEQ multiplex PCR, and TCRdb holds only the in-frame ones, with some missing. In the table there are under 30,000 clones, roughly nine tenths of which are singletons. The specimen was unsorted PBMCs, collected roughly 5 years before starting antiretroviral therapy. These receptors all stem from a man aged 45-65 years with HIV.

This chain uses TRBV4-3 with TRBJ1-1; 7 bases align to TRBD1. Unmatched junction bases numbered 16, after V lost 3 bases and J lost 6 bases. The CDR3 runs to 17 residues. In germline, CDR1 is LGHNA, CDR2 YSLEER. CDR3 sequence (DNA): TGCGCCAGCAGCCAGGCCAGACAGGGCCTTACTCCCTCTGAAGCTTTCTTT. This sequence encodes CASSQARQGLTPSEAFF.

The chain recombines TRBV9 with TRBJ2-1; the D gene is possibly TRBD2 (6 bases). The CDR3 has 15 amino acids. Germline V gene lookup returns CDR1 SGDLS and CDR2 YYNGEE. V lost 2 bases and J 3 bases, leaving 12 bases between the germline ends. In DNA, the CDR3 is TGTGCCAGCAGCGTTACGGGGGACGACTACAATGAGCAGTTCTTC. This translates into CASSVTGDDYNEQFF.

The chain combines TRBV15 with TRBJ1-5; possibly TRBD1 for D (5 bases). The germline CDR1 and CDR2 sequences are LNHNV and YYDKDF (reference sequence). This CDR3 has 16 residues. V lost 0 bases to trimming and J lost 3 bases, with 12 bases between them. The CDR3: CATSRDRGGANQPQHF. As DNA, the CDR3 is TGTGCCACCAGCAGAGATAGGGGCGGGGCCAATCAGCCCCAGCATTTT.

A single count supports this clone. CDR3 DNA: TGTGCCAGTAGTACCTACCTCCTCCTCGACCCGTCCTATACGCAGTATTTT. As protein: CASSTYLLLDPSYTQYF. The chain carries TRBV19 and TRBJ2-3; unclear D gene. From germline, CDR1 is LNHDA and CDR2 SQIVND (reference sequence). V dropped 4 bases and J dropped 7 bases, with 24 bases sitting between them. There are 17 residues in the CDR3.

This sequence joins TRBV9 and TRBJ1-3, with D unclear. CDR3 length: 13 amino acids. CDR1 SGDLS and CDR2 YYNGEE come from the germline V gene. V was shortened by 2 bases and J by 0 bases, with 3 bases between the two germline ends. The CDR3 DNA reads TGTGCCAGCAGCGTGATCTCTGGAAACACCATATATTTT. Its translation: CASSVISGNTIYF.

The chain employs TRBV7-2 and TRBJ2-2, with TRBD2 matching over 8 bases. CDR1 is SGHTA, CDR2 FQGNSA, per germline. The CDR3 consists of 15 residues. The J segment lost 7 bases and the V segment lost 2 bases, leaving 6 bases of the junction unmatched. The CDR3 DNA reads TGTGCCAGCAGCTTAAACGGGGGGGCTGACGGGGAGCTGTTTTTT. Protein: CASSLNGGADGELFF.